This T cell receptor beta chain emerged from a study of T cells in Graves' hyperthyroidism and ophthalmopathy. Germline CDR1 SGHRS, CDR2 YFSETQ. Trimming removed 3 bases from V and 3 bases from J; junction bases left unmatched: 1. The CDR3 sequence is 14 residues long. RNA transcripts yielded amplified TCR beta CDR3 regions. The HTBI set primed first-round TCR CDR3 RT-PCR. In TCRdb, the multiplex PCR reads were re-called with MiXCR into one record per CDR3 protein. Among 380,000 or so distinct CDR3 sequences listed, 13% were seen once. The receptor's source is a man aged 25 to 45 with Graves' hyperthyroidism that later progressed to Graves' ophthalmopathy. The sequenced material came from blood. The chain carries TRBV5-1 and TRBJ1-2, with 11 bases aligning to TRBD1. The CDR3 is CASSSDRGHYGYTF. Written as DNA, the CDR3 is TGCGCCAGCAGCTCGGACAGGGGGCACTATGGCTACACCTTC.